The present T cell receptor beta chain was sequenced within a study of T cells in Graves' hyperthyroidism and ophthalmopathy. Study as a whole: Peripheral blood collection took place at initial diagnosis, before any treatment.

As to this clonotype: No antigen is known for it.

RNA transcripts provided the source from which TCR beta CDR3 regions were amplified. The HTBI primer set was used in a first-round RT-PCR of the TCR CDR3. TCRdb reanalysed the multiplex PCR reads using MiXCR and keeps one entry per CDR3 protein. The sample includes more than 300,000 distinct CDR3 sequences, roughly 13% of them seen just once. This CDR3 has 18 residues. The trim removed 3 bases at V and 5 bases at J, leaving 18 bases unmatched. In germline, CDR1 is KGHSH, CDR2 LQKENI. Study-level findings and limits: Appearing also in blood were most of the thyroid clonotypes expanded above 0.001. The model identified upcoming ophthalmopathy a median approximately 6.4 months ahead of onset. Classification by a 13 V-J model distinguished ophthalmopathy from stable hyperthyroidism.

This clonotype originated in a woman between 18 and 29 years old with Graves' hyperthyroidism. The chain couples TRBV18 to TRBJ2-7, with TRBD2 identical over 8 bases. The sequenced sample consisted of blood. CDR3 residues: CASSPPSDSPSGHNEQYF. The DNA of the CDR3 is TGTGCCAGCTCACCCCCCTCAGATTCGCCTAGCGGGCACAACGAGCAGTACTTC.